This entry lists 17 T cell receptor beta chains sequenced from one sample in a study of tumor and adjacent non-tumor tissue in lung cancer. No cell sorting was done before RNA was extracted from the tissue. Distant lung tissue was collected more than 3 cm away from the tumor edge. Three rounds of nested PCR, following a modified ARM-PCR protocol, produced the TCRbeta library. TCRdb passed the multiplex PCR reads through MiXCR, listing each CDR3 protein once. The data contain tens of thousands of distinct CDR3 sequences, about two thirds of them singletons. What was sequenced was distant non-tumor lung tissue. The receptors derive from a woman aged 50 to 60 with non-small cell lung cancer.

The rearrangement joins TRBV20-1 to TRBJ1-1; 7 bases are shared with TRBD1. V dropped 8 bases and J dropped 13; count of bases not matched to a gene: 19. The CDR3 has 13 amino acids. Germline-derived CDR1 and CDR2 are DFQATT and SNEGSKA (reference sequence). The CDR3 DNA reads as TGCAGTACTTCGACAGGGAGGGGCACTGGAGGTTTCTTT. Amino acids: CSTSTGRGTGGFF.

This CDR3 reads CSARDDSGIHMNTEAFF. The CDR3 DNA follows: TGCAGTGCTAGAGATGATTCAGGGATACACATGAACACTGAAGCTTTCTTT. This chain joins TRBV20-1 and TRBJ1-1; perhaps TRBD1 as D (5 bases). The CDR3 totals 17 residues. V dropped 0 bases and J dropped 0 bases, with 17 bases sitting between them. CDR1 is DFQATT and CDR2 is SNEGSKA in the germline V gene (reference sequence).

Note on this clonotype: Sequence at one end of the junction differs from germline and may be a read error. The rearrangement joins TRBV12-3 or TRBV12-4 to TRBJ2-5, with 11 nucleotides matching TRBD2. The CDR3 totals 18 residues. CDR3 residues: CACSLELAGVNPRKTQYF. In DNA, the CDR3 is TGTGCCTGCAGTTTAGAACTAGCGGGAGTCAACCCCAGGAAGACCCAGTACTTC.

Comments on this clonotype: At one of its ends the junction is not consistent with the germline gene, which may arise from a read error. V is TRBV6-2 or TRBV6-3 and J is TRBJ2-7, with D hard to call. Germline V lookup: CDR1 MNHEY, CDR2 SVGEGT. The CDR3 has 13 amino acids. This CDR3 is CPSRLKGAYEQYF. The CDR3 nucleotides are TGTCCCAGCAGACTCAAAGGAGCATACGAGCAGTACTTC.

This clonotype came up once. The junction shows a germline mismatch at one end, possibly a read error. The chain uses TRBV10-3 and TRBJ2-7; the D gene is possibly TRBD2 (5 bases). The length of the CDR3 is 13 residues. Germline V gives CDR1 ENHRY, CDR2 SYGVKD. DNA of the CDR3: TGTGTCATCAGCCAGACGGACTTCTTCGAGCAGTACTTC. It translates to CVISQTDFFEQYF.

This clonotype was observed many times. The chain couples TRBV6-2 or TRBV6-3 to TRBJ2-3; 11 nucleotides align to TRBD2. Germline CDR1 reads MNHEY; CDR2 reads SVGEGT. Trimming took 6 bases from V and 2 from J; bases not matched to a gene: 19. This CDR3 region has 20 residues. DNA for the CDR3: TGTGCCAGCAGCCATAGGACAGGGGCGGCTAGCGGGAGGAACACAGATACGCAGTATTTT. This sequence encodes CASSHRTGAASGRNTDTQYF.

Ten or more counts support this clonotype. The genes are TRBV4-1 and TRBJ2-1; weak D call: TRBD1 (6 bases). From germline, CDR1 is MGHRA and CDR2 YSYEKL. Trimming left V 0 bases short and J 11 bases short, with 17 bases between. The CDR3 has 15 amino acids. CDR3 sequence reads: CASSQDWGQQSQQFF. The CDR3 region has the DNA TGCGCCAGCAGCCAAGATTGGGGACAACAATCCCAGCAGTTCTTC.

This chain connects TRBV21-1 to TRBJ2-1; the table's D call, TRBD2, has no DNA check behind it. TRBV21-1 is flagged as a pseudogene. The CDR3 runs 15 residues. Written as DNA, the CDR3 is TGTGCCAGCAGCAAAGATCTAGTTGATGACACTGAGCAGTTCTTC. The encoded protein is CASSKDLVDDTEQFF.

Notes on this clonotype: A much larger clone lies a single base off, so this may be a read error. The chain employs TRBV4-1 and TRBJ2-7; tentative D call: TRBD1 (5 bases). Germline CDR1 and CDR2: MGHRA and YSYEKL. Trimming left V 5 bases short and J 0 bases short, with 23 bases between. This CDR3 has 18 amino acids. CDR3 protein: CASSKGWTLDRFSYEQYF. CDR3 in DNA: TGCGCCAGCAGCAAGGGTTGGACACTCGACCGCTTCTCCTACGAGCAGTACTTC.

Comments on this clonotype: The germline gene is not matched at one end of the junction; a read error may be the cause. The chain carries TRBV20-1 and TRBJ2-2, with TRBD1 matching over 10 bases. The CDR3 sequence is 15 residues long. In germline, CDR1 is DFQATT, CDR2 SNEGSKA (reference sequence). DNA for the CDR3: TGCAGTATTAGATCCTCGACAGGGGGCACCGGGGAGATGTTTTTT. It encodes CSIRSSTGGTGEMFF.

This clonotype appeared once. The chain employs TRBV7-6 and TRBJ1-1, with D possibly matching TRBD1 (6 bases). CDR3 size: 15 residues. Germline loops: CDR1 SGHVS, CDR2 FNYEAQ. Deletions cut 2 bases from V and 5 bases from J, with 15 bases between. The CDR3 sequence is CASSLYTGQGTEAFF. DNA of the CDR3: TGTGCCAGCAGCTTATACACAGGGCAAGGGACTGAAGCTTTCTTT.

Notes on this clonotype: A much larger clone differs from this one at a single base, so this may be a read error. The chain uses TRBV28 and TRBJ1-3, with a tentative D call TRBD1 (5 bases). The CDR3 is 14 amino acids. CDR1 is MDHEN, CDR2 SYDVKM, per germline. The CDR3 sequence is CANSWGRSGNTIYF. CDR3 in DNA: TGTGCCAACAGTTGGGGACGGTCTGGAAACACCATATATTTT.

On this clonotype itself: Given a much more abundant clone one base away, this may be a read error. The rearrangement joins TRBV6-5 to TRBJ1-5; weak D call: TRBD1 (5 bases). The CDR3 length is 16 residues. Germline V gene sequence: CDR1 MNHEY, CDR2 SVGAGI. CDR3 amino acids: CVSSYSDSYSNQPQHF. Here the CDR3 DNA reads TGTGTCAGCAGTTACTCTGACAGCTATAGCAATCAGCCCCAGCATTTT.

V and J are TRBV11-3 and TRBJ2-2; D ambiguous. This CDR3 contains 16 residues. V lost 3 bases and J lost 10, with 21 bases in between. Germline V CDR1 and CDR2: SGHNT, YENEEA. CDR3 sequence: CASSFGQWAKVAELFF. The CDR3 region has the DNA TGTGCCAGCAGCTTCGGGCAGTGGGCAAAGGTCGCGGAGCTGTTTTTT.

As to this clonotype: The germline gene is not matched at one end of the junction; a read error may be the cause. The chain uses TRBV6-6 and TRBJ1-5; a weak D match, TRBD1 (5 bases). CDR3 length equals 16 residues. Germline V gene data show CDR1 as MNHNY and CDR2 as SVGAGI (reference sequence). CDR3 in amino acids: CASSYSHQGSARPQHF. CDR3 DNA sequence: TGTGCCAGCAGTTACTCGCATCAGGGCTCGGCTCGGCCCCAGCACTTT.

The rearrangement uses TRBV5-5 and TRBJ2-5; 9 nucleotides agree with TRBD1. The germline gives CDR1 SGHKS, CDR2 YYEKEE (reference sequence). There are 13 residues in the CDR3. The CDR3 nucleotides are TGTACCAACAGCGGGACAGGGTCAGAGACCCAGTACTTC. Translation gives CTNSGTGSETQYF.

Concerning this clonotype: The junction differs from germline at one of its ends, possibly a read error. The rearrangement uses TRBV12-3 or TRBV12-4 and TRBJ2-7, with D perhaps TRBD2 (5 bases). CDR3 length: 13 amino acids. The CDR3: CTSRFGSTYEQYF. CDR3 sequence (DNA): TGTACCAGCAGATTTGGGAGTACTTACGAGCAGTACTTC.